Listed below are T cell receptor beta chains from one sample, sequenced in a study of identical twins. A single record per CDR3 protein comes from TCRdb applying MiXCR to the 5' RACE reads. The data contain 240,000 or so distinct CDR3 sequences, 10% to 15% of them singletons. The sample also formed part of further work on yellow fever vaccine responses in identical twins.

The sample consisted of memory (CD45RO+) T cells sorted from blood. Source of these receptors: a woman aged 18-30 years in good health. The CDR3 runs from the conserved cysteine through the conserved F or W. The order of the fields is V gene, D gene, J gene, clone size, CDR3 DNA, CDR3 protein. D genes are given only for firm matches. Size is omitted from some rows. Given values are once, few, many or a class for expanded clones.

v_call: TRBV11-2
d_call: .
j_call: TRBJ2-7
clone_size: many
cdr3_nt: TGTGCCAGCAGCTTAATGGGCAAGGACCTGGACGAGCAGTACTTC
cdr3_aa: CASSLMGKDLDEQYF

v_call: TRBV11-2
d_call: .
j_call: TRBJ1-2
clone_size: .
cdr3_nt: TGTGCCAGCAGCTTAGTAAGCTATGGCTACACCTTC
cdr3_aa: CASSLVSYGYTF

v_call: TRBV6-1
d_call: .
j_call: TRBJ1-5
clone_size: few
cdr3_nt: TGTGCCAGCAGCCCGTCGGGTAGCAATCAGCCCCAGCATTTT
cdr3_aa: CASSPSGSNQPQHF

v_call: TRBV12-3/TRBV12-4
d_call: .
j_call: TRBJ1-1
clone_size: many
cdr3_nt: TGTGCCAGCAAACTATGGAAGAACACTGAAGCTTTCTTT
cdr3_aa: CASKLWKNTEAFF

v_call: TRBV6-1
d_call: TRBD1
j_call: TRBJ1-5
clone_size: .
cdr3_nt: TGTGCCAGCAGTGGGACCCAGGGGGCAAGTCAGCCCCAGCATTTT
cdr3_aa: CASSGTQGASQPQHF

v_call: TRBV12-3/TRBV12-4
d_call: TRBD2
j_call: TRBJ2-1
clone_size: .
cdr3_nt: TGTGCCAGCAGTTTTCGCCTAGCGGGAGCCCGTCTTTACAATGAGCAGTTCTTC
cdr3_aa: CASSFRLAGARLYNEQFF

v_call: TRBV5-5
d_call: .
j_call: TRBJ1-1
clone_size: .
cdr3_nt: TGTGCCAGCAGCTTGGCCCGGGGCGAAGCTTTCTTT
cdr3_aa: CASSLARGEAFF

v_call: TRBV27
d_call: .
j_call: TRBJ2-3
clone_size: .
cdr3_nt: TGTGCCAGCAGTTTATCGATGGGGCGAGGTACAGATACGCAGTATTTT
cdr3_aa: CASSLSMGRGTDTQYF

v_call: TRBV29-1
d_call: TRBD2
j_call: TRBJ2-3
clone_size: few
cdr3_nt: TGCAGCGTTGTGGGGGTGGCGGGAGTCGGCGCAGATACGCAGTATTTT
cdr3_aa: CSVVGVAGVGADTQYF

v_call: TRBV27
d_call: .
j_call: TRBJ2-7
clone_size: medium-sized
cdr3_nt: TGTGCCAGCAGTTTAACGCAGGGCTACGAGCAGTACTTC
cdr3_aa: CASSLTQGYEQYF

v_call: TRBV7-9
d_call: .
j_call: TRBJ1-4
clone_size: few
cdr3_nt: TGTGCCAGCAGCTTAGGGGGCGGTGAAAAACTGTTTTTT
cdr3_aa: CASSLGGGEKLFF

v_call: TRBV12-3/TRBV12-4
d_call: .
j_call: TRBJ2-5
clone_size: many
cdr3_nt: TGTGCCAGCAGTTTACTTGGTTCCACCGGAGAGACCCAGTACTTC
cdr3_aa: CASSLLGSTGETQYF

v_call: TRBV10-3
d_call: .
j_call: TRBJ2-3
clone_size: .
cdr3_nt: TGTGCCATCAACAACAACACAGATACGCAGTATTTT
cdr3_aa: CAINNNTDTQYF

v_call: TRBV11-2
d_call: .
j_call: TRBJ2-1
clone_size: .
cdr3_nt: TGTGCCAGCAGCTCCGCTCAGTACAATGAGCAGTTCTTC
cdr3_aa: CASSSAQYNEQFF

v_call: TRBV5-1
d_call: .
j_call: TRBJ1-4
clone_size: .
cdr3_nt: TGCGCCAGCAGCTTGTGGGGGACTAATGAAAAACTGTTTTTT
cdr3_aa: CASSLWGTNEKLFF

v_call: TRBV11-2
d_call: TRBD1
j_call: TRBJ2-1
clone_size: few
cdr3_nt: TGTGCCAGCAGCGTAACCGGGACAGGACTCAATGAGCAGTTCTTC
cdr3_aa: CASSVTGTGLNEQFF

v_call: TRBV12-3/TRBV12-4
d_call: TRBD1
j_call: TRBJ2-1
clone_size: .
cdr3_nt: TGTGCCAGCAGTTCCCGACAGGGGGCAGTCAATGAGCAGTTCTTC
cdr3_aa: CASSSRQGAVNEQFF

v_call: TRBV7-8
d_call: .
j_call: TRBJ1-1
clone_size: many
cdr3_nt: TGTGCCAGCAGCTTAGTGTTGAACACTGAAGCTTTCTTT
cdr3_aa: CASSLVLNTEAFF

v_call: TRBV12-3/TRBV12-4
d_call: .
j_call: TRBJ2-3
clone_size: few
cdr3_nt: TGTGCCAGCAGACACAGGGGAGGGACAGATACGCAGTATTTT
cdr3_aa: CASRHRGGTDTQYF

v_call: TRBV5-1
d_call: .
j_call: TRBJ1-5
clone_size: many
cdr3_nt: TGCGCCAGCAGCTTGTTCGGCGGCAGCGATCAGCCCCAGCATTTT
cdr3_aa: CASSLFGGSDQPQHF

v_call: TRBV7-2
d_call: TRBD2
j_call: TRBJ2-7
clone_size: many
cdr3_nt: TGTGCCAGCAGCTTAGGACTAGCGGTCTCCTACGAGCAGTACTTC
cdr3_aa: CASSLGLAVSYEQYF

v_call: TRBV7-9
d_call: TRBD2
j_call: TRBJ2-7
clone_size: many
cdr3_nt: TGTGCCAGCACCTCCTCCGCGGCTAGCGGGAGCTACGAGCAGTACTTC
cdr3_aa: CASTSSAASGSYEQYF